A selection of T cell receptor beta chains follows, all from one sample in a study of CXCR3-negative and CXCR3-positive naive CD8 T cells. For each CDR3 protein, TCRdb gives one entry from its re-call of the 5' RACE reads, without DNA. The repertoire shows more than 100,000 distinct CDR3 sequences; the top ten hold 0.41%. The sequenced sample consisted of naive CXCR3+ CD8+ T cells from blood. Receptors were obtained from a human donor in good health. Some clones in this sample may be carry-over from other donors' samples. Both conserved end residues are part of each CDR3.

V gene,J gene,CDR3 protein
TRBV12-3/TRBV12-4,TRBJ2-5,CASSLQTGGQETQYF
TRBV4-3,TRBJ1-2,CASSQELLSKYGYTF
TRBV25-1,TRBJ2-1,CASAYFGSSYNEQFF
TRBV2,TRBJ2-1,CASSAPGQGTSIYSYNEQFF
TRBV12-3/TRBV12-4,TRBJ2-7,CASSLPGQGAGEQYF
TRBV5-6,TRBJ1-4,CASSLGDTDEKLFF
TRBV3-1,TRBJ2-7,CASSRNTGTDEQYF
TRBV29-1,TRBJ1-1,CSVLGTGRTEAFF
TRBV29-1,TRBJ2-1,CSGTGTEYNEQFF
TRBV27,TRBJ2-2,CASSFLEPKAPGELFF
TRBV7-2,TRBJ2-5,CASSPFAGGRETQYF
TRBV5-1,TRBJ2-1,CASSLKTRLADYNEQFF
TRBV4-1,TRBJ2-7,CASSQEGHEGAYEQYF
TRBV28,TRBJ2-3,CASRIFPTDTQYF
TRBV6-5,TRBJ2-7,CASSLSGGAGEQYF
TRBV7-9,TRBJ1-1,CASSPPPQTGNTEAFF
TRBV29-1,TRBJ2-7,CSAMDGSYEQYF
TRBV20-1,TRBJ2-7,CSARGYYEQYF
TRBV18,TRBJ2-5,CASSETGRQETQYF
TRBV27,TRBJ2-1,CASSTGTSGSPGYNEQFF
TRBV27,TRBJ2-5,CASSTGTGGIETQYF
TRBV28,TRBJ2-6,CASSPGQPSGANVLTF
TRBV15,TRBJ2-5,CATSWARGAQETQYF
TRBV6-5,TRBJ1-1,CASSHPRGAGAEAFF
TRBV2,TRBJ2-7,CASSEAPGSYEQYF
TRBV29-1,TRBJ2-1,CSVASGGSWSYNEPFF
TRBV4-1,TRBJ2-3,CASSQDLAADTQYF
TRBV19,TRBJ1-5,CASKPGRSNQPQHF
TRBV7-9,TRBJ1-2,CASSSTRDRLYGYTF